The present T cell receptor (beta chain) was sequenced within a study of CD8 T cells in Susac syndrome. Peripheral blood CD8+ and CD4+ T cells were profiled by TCR beta sequencing. Controls matched for age and sex were healthy donors. TEMRA cells underwent FACS enrichment and CD8+ and CD4+ T cells underwent negative isolation. V dropped 6 bases and J dropped 4; count of bases not matched to a gene: 9. This CDR3 comprises 14 residues. Germline V gene sequence: CDR1 SQVTM, CDR2 ANQGSEA. It was with random hexamers that 0.5 to 1 ug RNA was reverse transcribed. Amplification of TCR beta CDR3 across 54 Vbeta and 13 Jbeta was performed with immunoSEQ multiplex PCR. TCRdb reanalysed the immunoSEQ multiplex PCR reads using MiXCR and keeps one entry per CDR3 protein. The top ten clones hold roughly 0.12% of a sample with 100,000 or so distinct CDR3 sequences, about 90% of them seen once.

Material for sequencing was CD8+ T cells from PBMCs. V usage is TRBV29-1 and J usage is TRBJ1-3; 7 bases map to TRBD1. This receptor was taken from a human donor in good health. The CDR3 loop reads CSVQGQSTGNTIYF. For the CDR3, the DNA is TGCAGCGTCCAGGGACAGTCGACAGGAAACACCATATATTTT.